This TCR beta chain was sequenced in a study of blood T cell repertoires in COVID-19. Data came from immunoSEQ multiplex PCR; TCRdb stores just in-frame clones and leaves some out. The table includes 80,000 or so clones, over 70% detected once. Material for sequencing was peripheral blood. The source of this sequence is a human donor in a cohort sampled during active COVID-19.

The CDR3 reads CASSPQGQYYEQYF. CDR3 DNA sequence: TGTGCCAGCTCACCGCAGGGACAGTACTACGAGCAGTACTTC. This sequence joins TRBV18 and TRBJ2-7; 7 bases line up with TRBD1. The length of the CDR3 is 14 residues. V lost 3 bases, J lost 3 bases, and 5 bases stayed unmatched. CDR1 is KGHSH, CDR2 LQKENI, per germline. The variable domain in full, with the rest retrieved from reference TRBV18 and TRBJ2-7, is NAGVMQNPRHLVRRRGQEARLRCSPMKGHSHVYWYRQLPEEGLKFMVYLQKENIIDESGMPKERFSAEFPKEGPSILRIQQVVRGDSAAYFCASSPQGQYYEQYFGPGTRLTVT.